This entry lists 23 T cell receptor beta chains sequenced from one sample in a study of blood T cell repertoires in COVID-19. Clones were sequenced by immunoSEQ multiplex PCR, and TCRdb holds only the in-frame ones, with some missing. The sample lists 160,000 or so clones; approximately 88% were seen once. The sequencing input was PBMCs or T cells enriched from blood (not recorded which). The source of these receptors is a woman in her 50s who had recovered from COVID-19.

As DNA, the CDR3 is TGTGCCAGCACCCCGACTAGCGGGGGCAGGGAGCAGTTCTTC. Encoded protein: CASTPTSGGREQFF. The rearrangement links TRBV6-2 or TRBV6-3 to TRBJ2-1; 12 positions match TRBD2. The germline V gene has CDR1 MNHEY and CDR2 SVGEGT. The CDR3 is made up of 14 amino acids. Trimming removed 7 bases from V and 10 bases from J; junction bases left unmatched: 8.

About this clone itself: Other DNA sequences within the sample encode an identical CDR3. The chain carries TRBV10-3 and TRBJ2-5; 9 nucleotides line up with TRBD2. The germline CDR1 and CDR2 sequences are ENHRY and SYGVKD. The CDR3 contains 16 residues. The V gene end was trimmed by 0 bases and the J gene end by 8 bases; junction bases not matched to a gene: 10. CDR3 loop: CAISESPSGVSQTQYF. DNA for the CDR3: TGTGCCATCAGTGAGTCCCCTAGCGGGGTCAGCCAAACCCAGTACTTC.

Only a few counts were recorded for this clone. This chain joins TRBV6-2 or TRBV6-3 and TRBJ1-1; a weak D match, TRBD1 (5 bases). Trimming took 5 bases from V and 3 from J, leaving 16 bases between them. Germline V gene sequence: CDR1 MNHEY, CDR2 SVGEGT. CDR3 length: 15 residues. The CDR3 protein is CASSPRAPTDTEAFF. The CDR3 DNA follows: TGTGCCAGCAGTCCCAGGGCGCCCACGGACACTGAAGCTTTCTTT.

V is TRBV5-1 and J is TRBJ2-5, with a tentative D call TRBD2 (5 bases). Deletions cut 1 base from V and 1 base from J, with 11 bases between. The CDR3 has 15 residues. Germline CDR1 SGHRS, CDR2 YFSETQ. The CDR3 here is CASSLIGEIQETQYF. The CDR3 DNA sequence: TGCGCCAGCAGCTTGATCGGGGAGATCCAAGAGACCCAGTACTTC.

The rearrangement uses TRBV11-3 and TRBJ2-7; TRBD1 matches 7 bases. The CDR3 is made up of 14 amino acids. The V gene end was trimmed by 1 base and the J gene end by 4 bases; junction bases not matched to a gene: 4. CDR1 SGHNT and CDR2 YENEEA come from the germline V gene. CDR3 protein: CASSLVGTEYEQYF. DNA of the CDR3: TGTGCCAGCAGCTTAGTGGGGACAGAATACGAGCAGTACTTC.

This clone occurred a few times. V and J are TRBV24-1 and TRBJ1-1; a weak D match, TRBD1 (5 bases). The CDR3 consists of 18 residues. Germline V lookup: CDR1 KGHDR, CDR2 SFDVKD. V was pared by 6 bases and J by 4 bases, with 26 bases between. Here the CDR3 reads CATSPGETSGGGVTEAFF. The CDR3 bases are TGTGCCACCAGTCCTGGAGAAACTAGTGGTGGAGGGGTCACTGAAGCTTTCTTT.

This clone was observed once. The V gene is TRBV27, the J gene TRBJ2-1; 9 bases agree with TRBD2. The length of the CDR3 is 17 residues. J lost 2 bases, V lost 2 bases, and 7 bases had no gene match. Germline loops: CDR1 MNHEY, CDR2 SMNVEV (reference sequence). CDR3 bases: TGTGCCAGCAGTTTAACCCTAGGCGGGGGGGCCTACAATGAGCAGTTCTTC. It codes for CASSLTLGGGAYNEQFF.

This clone was seen a handful of times. V is TRBV27 and J is TRBJ1-6; no clear D. Trimming removed 4 bases at V and 0 bases at J, with 10 bases between. The CDR3 is 16 amino acids. Germline assignment: CDR1 MNHEY and CDR2 SMNVEV (reference sequence). For the CDR3, the DNA is TGTGCCAGCAGTTCACTCTCGAGCTCCTATAATTCACCCCTCCACTTT. Translation: CASSSLSSSYNSPLHF.

This clone was observed a single time. J is TRBJ2-5 and V is TRBV9, with 7 bases aligning to TRBD2. This CDR3 is built from 14 residues. The ends lost 4 bases at V and 6 bases at J; junction bases unmatched: 9. Per the germline V gene, CDR1 is SGDLS and CDR2 is YYNGEE. The CDR3 nucleotides are TGTGCCAGCAGCACTACTAGCGAGGTAAAGACCCAGTACTTC. Amino acid sequence: CASSTTSEVKTQYF.

The chain joins TRBV14 to TRBJ2-1, with TRBD2 matching 11 bases. CDR1 is SGHDN and CDR2 is FVKESK in the germline V gene. This CDR3 contains 15 residues. The junction had 5 bases not matched to a gene; V was cut back by 6 bases and J by 4 bases. DNA of the CDR3: TGTGCCAGCAGTCGTAGCGGGGGGGCATACAATGAGCAGTTCTTC. Its protein is CASSRSGGAYNEQFF.

The chain couples TRBV7-9 to TRBJ1-3; no reliable D call. V was clipped by 2 bases and J by 4 bases, with 15 bases between them. Germline V gene sequence: CDR1 SEHNR, CDR2 FQNEAQ (reference sequence). CDR3 length: 16 amino acids. CDR3 sequence: CASSLLETTSGNTIYF. In DNA, the CDR3 is TGTGCCAGCAGCTTACTTGAGACGACATCGGGAAACACCATATATTTT.

This sequence joins TRBV5-4 and TRBJ1-1; 9 bases map to TRBD1. Germline V gives CDR1 SGHNT, CDR2 YYREEE (reference sequence). The CDR3 is 15 residues long. The V gene end was trimmed by 0 bases and the J gene end by 5 bases; junction bases not matched to a gene: 5. The CDR3 bases are TGTGCCAGCAGCTTGGGGGGACAGGGCGGGACTGAAGCTTTCTTT. Translated: CASSLGGQGGTEAFF.

The chain combines TRBV9 with TRBJ2-1; D is unresolved. CDR3 length: 13 amino acids. Germline V gene lookup returns CDR1 SGDLS and CDR2 YYNGEE. With 0 bases removed from V and 9 bases from J, the gap between germline ends came to 10 bases. CDR3 loop: CASSVGGLGEQFF. Written as DNA, the CDR3 is TGTGCCAGCAGCGTAGGCGGCCTGGGTGAGCAGTTCTTC.

The V gene is TRBV7-2, the J gene TRBJ1-1, with D tentatively TRBD1 (5 bases). V shed 4 bases and J shed 1 base, with 13 bases lying between them. This CDR3 region has 15 residues. Germline values: CDR1 SGHTA, CDR2 FQGNSA. The CDR3 is CASSSRSGGNTEAFF. CDR3 DNA: TGTGCCAGCAGCTCAAGATCCGGGGGGAACACTGAAGCTTTCTTT.

The V and J genes are TRBV13 and TRBJ2-5; 7 bases are shared with TRBD2. The V and J ends lost 3 bases and 5 bases, in that order; junction bases with no gene match: 9. The CDR3 has 15 residues. The germline CDR1 and CDR2 sequences are PRHDT and FYEKMQ (reference sequence). CDR3 in amino acids: CASSFDGAGDETQYF. The CDR3 nucleotides are TGTGCCAGCAGCTTTGATGGGGCGGGGGATGAGACCCAGTACTTC.

This clone turned up a few times. The CDR3 DNA follows: TGTGCCAGCAGCTTGGGGGGGCCATTGGAAGCTTTCTTT. Amino acid sequence: CASSLGGPLEAFF. V gene TRBV7-2 combines with J gene TRBJ1-1; tentatively, D is TRBD1 (6 bases). Germline CDR1 is SGHTA and CDR2 is FQGNSA. Trimming took off 3 bases at V and 8 bases at J, with 13 bases between the two ends. This CDR3 has 13 amino acids.

This clone came up a few times. This chain joins TRBV5-4 and TRBJ1-3; no clear D gene. Germline V CDR1 and CDR2: SGHNT, YYREEE (reference sequence). With 6 bases removed from V and 2 bases from J, the gap between germline ends came to 15 bases. The CDR3 has 15 amino acids. CDR3 DNA sequence: TGTGCCAGCAACTCTCGGGGATCGGCTGGAAACACCATATATTTT. Its translation is CASNSRGSAGNTIYF.

Comment on this clone: The sample contains more than one DNA sequence encoding this CDR3. The chain is built from TRBV7-9 and TRBJ2-5; D is unclear. The germline V gene encodes CDR1 SEHNR and CDR2 FQNEAQ (reference sequence). The CDR3 is 11 residues long. Trimming left V 8 bases short and J 3 bases short, with 7 bases between. CDR3 nucleotide sequence: TGTGCCAGCTCTTCGGAAGAGACCCAGTACTTC. Amino acids: CASSSEETQYF.

The chain combines TRBV6-1 with TRBJ1-6; maybe TRBD1 (5 bases). Germline loops: CDR1 MNHNS, CDR2 SASEGT. Trimming stripped 2 bases from V and 7 bases from J, with 27 bases between. The CDR3 contains 20 residues. CDR3 in amino acids: CASSEMVVGGAGTANSPLHF. CDR3 DNA: TGTGCCAGCAGTGAAATGGTGGTAGGTGGAGCAGGGACTGCCAATTCACCCCTCCACTTT.

The V gene is TRBV5-1, the J gene TRBJ1-2; tentatively, D is TRBD1 (5 bases). V shed 3 bases and J shed 7 bases, with 13 bases lying between them. The germline V gene encodes CDR1 SGHRS and CDR2 YFSETQ. This CDR3 comprises 13 residues. CDR3 amino acids: CASSSAGQGGYTF. In DNA form, the CDR3 reads TGCGCCAGCAGCTCAGCAGGCCAGGGTGGCTACACCTTC.

The rearrangement joins TRBV19 to TRBJ2-2; TRBD1 matches 10 bases. The CDR3 totals 17 residues. In germline, CDR1 is LNHDA, CDR2 SQIVND (reference sequence). The junction had 12 bases not matched to a gene; V was cut back by 5 bases and J by 6 bases. CDR3 bases: TGTGCCAGTAGTCCAAAAGCCGGGACAGGGGCCCCCGGGGAGCTGTTTTTT. This translates into CASSPKAGTGAPGELFF.

The J gene is TRBJ1-6, the V gene TRBV4-2; D possibly corresponds to TRBD1 (5 bases). The CDR3 consists of 14 residues. Germline-derived CDR1 and CDR2 are LGHNA and YNFKEQ. Trimming cost V 0 bases and J 10 bases, with 10 bases left between them. DNA of the CDR3: TGTGCCAGCAGCCAAGATCTAAGGGGATCACCCCTCCACTTT. This encodes CASSQDLRGSPLHF.

The rearrangement links TRBV5-1 to TRBJ2-5; a possible D gene is TRBD2 (5 bases). V was pared by 5 bases and J by 2 bases, with 16 bases between. The CDR3 is made up of 15 amino acids. CDR1 is SGHRS and CDR2 is YFSETQ in the germline V gene. The CDR3 loop is CASSRSVPGQETQYF. CDR3 DNA sequence: TGCGCCAGCAGTCGATCGGTCCCGGGGCAAGAGACCCAGTACTTC. Based on the CDR3 plus reference TRBV5-1 and TRBJ2-5, the full variable domain is KAGVTQTPRYLIKTRGQQVTLSCSPISGHRSVSWYQQTPGQGLQFLFEYFSETQRNKGNFPGRFSGRQFSNSRSEMNVSTLELGDSALYLCASSRSVPGQETQYFGPGTRLLVL.